This is a list of T cell receptor beta chains from one sample in a study of CD8 T cells in ankylosing spondylitis. TCRdb analysed the 5' RACE reads with MiXCR anew, one entry per CDR3 protein. This sample has 390,000 or so distinct CDR3 sequences, with around 24% found just once. The material sequenced was blood, either unsorted or a sorted T cell fraction (not recorded which). These receptor sequences come from a male donor with ankylosing spondylitis. Each CDR3 is given with its conserved first and last residue. A D gene is named only where the DNA matches it firmly. Only some rows state a clone size, as once, few, many or a class for expanded clones.

abundance: few; j_gene: TRBJ1-5; d_gene: NA; v_gene: TRBV20-1; CDR3aa: CSAMGLRGAFEPQHF; CDR3nt: TGCAGTGCTATGGGGCTTCGGGGGGCTTTTGAGCCCCAGCATTTT
abundance: NA; j_gene: TRBJ1-1; d_gene: TRBD1; v_gene: TRBV4-3; CDR3aa: CASRTQGMNTEAFF; CDR3nt: TGCGCCAGCAGGACACAGGGGATGAACACTGAAGCTTTCTTT
abundance: NA; j_gene: TRBJ2-1; d_gene: NA; v_gene: TRBV20-1; CDR3aa: CSARLSGRFSDEQFF; CDR3nt: TGCAGTGCTAGATTGTCGGGCAGATTCTCCGATGAGCAGTTCTTC
abundance: many; j_gene: TRBJ1-5; d_gene: NA; v_gene: TRBV29-1; CDR3aa: CSVGDNNQPQHF; CDR3nt: TGCAGCGTTGGCGATAACAATCAGCCCCAGCATTTT
abundance: NA; j_gene: TRBJ1-6; d_gene: TRBD1; v_gene: TRBV14; CDR3aa: CASVQGRYNSPLHF; CDR3nt: TGTGCCAGCGTACAGGGGAGATATAATTCACCCCTCCACTTT
abundance: few; j_gene: TRBJ2-1; d_gene: NA; v_gene: TRBV11-3; CDR3aa: CASTLSLREFSDEQFF; CDR3nt: TGTGCCAGCACCCTTTCCCTCCGGGAGTTTAGCGATGAGCAGTTCTTC
abundance: once; j_gene: TRBJ2-7; d_gene: NA; v_gene: TRBV6-2/TRBV6-3; CDR3aa: CASSGRGGTYEQYF; CDR3nt: TGTGCCAGCTCGGGGAGGGGGGGCACCTACGAGCAGTACTTC
abundance: few; j_gene: TRBJ1-1; d_gene: TRBD1; v_gene: TRBV5-4; CDR3aa: CASTKTGVTEAFF; CDR3nt: TGTGCCAGCACCAAAACAGGGGTTACTGAAGCTTTCTTT
abundance: NA; j_gene: TRBJ2-6; d_gene: NA; v_gene: TRBV29-1; CDR3aa: CSATVSGANVLTF; CDR3nt: TGCAGCGCTACAGTATCTGGGGCCAACGTCCTGACTTTC
abundance: once; j_gene: TRBJ2-7; d_gene: NA; v_gene: TRBV13; CDR3aa: CASSSSGAYEQYF; CDR3nt: TGTGCCAGCAGCTCTTCCGGAGCATACGAGCAGTACTTC
abundance: NA; j_gene: TRBJ2-1; d_gene: TRBD2; v_gene: TRBV29-1; CDR3aa: CSVDTHTSGRNNEQFF; CDR3nt: TGCAGCGTTGACACTCATACTAGCGGGAGGAACAATGAGCAGTTCTTC
abundance: few; j_gene: TRBJ2-7; d_gene: NA; v_gene: TRBV27; CDR3aa: CASSRNPRGAYEQYF; CDR3nt: TGTGCCAGCAGTCGAAACCCCAGGGGCGCCTACGAGCAGTACTTC
abundance: few; j_gene: TRBJ1-3; d_gene: NA; v_gene: TRBV5-1; CDR3aa: CASRPGTDGNTIYF; CDR3nt: TGCGCCAGCAGACCCGGGACCGATGGAAACACCATATATTTT
abundance: NA; j_gene: TRBJ2-1; d_gene: TRBD1; v_gene: TRBV12-3/TRBV12-4; CDR3aa: CASRTTGGYEQFF; CDR3nt: TGTGCCAGCAGGACGACAGGGGGCTATGAGCAGTTCTTC
abundance: few; j_gene: TRBJ2-7; d_gene: TRBD2; v_gene: TRBV5-1; CDR3aa: CASSSTTSGRGAYEQYF; CDR3nt: TGCGCCAGCAGCTCCACTACTAGCGGGAGGGGCGCGTACGAGCAGTACTTC
abundance: NA; j_gene: TRBJ2-2; d_gene: NA; v_gene: TRBV10-3; CDR3aa: CAISGRARDTGELFF; CDR3nt: TGTGCCATCAGTGGCCGGGCGAGGGACACCGGGGAGCTGTTTTTT
abundance: NA; j_gene: TRBJ2-7; d_gene: TRBD2; v_gene: TRBV15; CDR3aa: CATSKSSGPRGEQYF; CDR3nt: TGTGCCACCAGTAAATCTAGCGGCCCCCGTGGGGAGCAGTACTTC
abundance: few; j_gene: TRBJ2-7; d_gene: TRBD2; v_gene: TRBV7-9; CDR3aa: CASSDPGTSLRSTEQYF; CDR3nt: TGTGCCAGCAGCGACCCCGGGACTAGCCTCCGGTCCACCGAGCAGTACTTC
abundance: NA; j_gene: TRBJ2-1; d_gene: NA; v_gene: TRBV6-1; CDR3aa: CASSAGRDYTYNEQFF; CDR3nt: TGTGCCAGCAGCGCCGGACGGGATTACACCTACAATGAGCAGTTCTTC
abundance: NA; j_gene: TRBJ2-1; d_gene: TRBD1; v_gene: TRBV7-2; CDR3aa: CASSLSLGGDRGQMKQFF; CDR3nt: TGTGCCAGCAGCCTCAGCCTAGGTGGGGACAGGGGGCAAATGAAGCAGTTCTTC
abundance: many; j_gene: TRBJ2-1; d_gene: NA; v_gene: TRBV4-2; CDR3aa: CASSHPGSHNEQFF; CDR3nt: TGTGCCAGCAGCCACCCCGGGAGCCACAATGAGCAGTTCTTC
abundance: few; j_gene: TRBJ2-7; d_gene: TRBD1; v_gene: TRBV9; CDR3aa: CASSLTGTGEPYEQYF; CDR3nt: TGTGCCAGCAGTCTTACCGGGACAGGGGAGCCCTACGAGCAGTACTTC
abundance: NA; j_gene: TRBJ2-7; d_gene: TRBD2; v_gene: TRBV4-2; CDR3aa: CASSQGGLVYEQYF; CDR3nt: TGTGCCAGCAGCCAAGGTGGACTAGTCTACGAGCAGTACTTC
abundance: few; j_gene: TRBJ2-2; d_gene: TRBD1; v_gene: TRBV3-1; CDR3aa: CASSQEGAGTGETGELFF; CDR3nt: TGTGCCAGCAGCCAAGAAGGGGCCGGGACAGGAGAAACCGGGGAGCTGTTTTTT
abundance: NA; j_gene: TRBJ2-5; d_gene: TRBD2; v_gene: TRBV12-3/TRBV12-4; CDR3aa: CASSFWGRGLAGVETQYF; CDR3nt: TGTGCCAGCAGTTTCTGGGGGCGGGGACTAGCGGGAGTAGAGACCCAGTACTTC
abundance: few; j_gene: TRBJ2-7; d_gene: NA; v_gene: TRBV3-1; CDR3aa: CASSQGTRSSEQYF; CDR3nt: TGTGCCAGCAGCCAAGGTACTAGATCCAGCGAGCAGTACTTC
abundance: few; j_gene: TRBJ2-3; d_gene: TRBD2; v_gene: TRBV4-3; CDR3aa: CASSHGLAGGGGTDTQYF; CDR3nt: TGCGCCAGCAGCCATGGACTAGCGGGAGGTGGAGGCACAGATACGCAGTATTTT
abundance: NA; j_gene: TRBJ2-3; d_gene: NA; v_gene: TRBV5-1; CDR3aa: CASSFMQGQADTQYF; CDR3nt: TGCGCCAGCAGCTTCATGCAGGGGCAGGCAGATACGCAGTATTTT
abundance: NA; j_gene: TRBJ2-2; d_gene: TRBD2; v_gene: TRBV4-1; CDR3aa: CASSQDLAGDTGEPFF; CDR3nt: TGCGCCAGCAGCCAAGATTTAGCGGGAGACACCGGGGAGCCGTTTTTT
abundance: NA; j_gene: TRBJ1-2; d_gene: NA; v_gene: TRBV2; CDR3aa: CASSSFNYGYTF; CDR3nt: TGTGCCAGCAGTAGCTTTAACTATGGCTACACCTTC
abundance: NA; j_gene: TRBJ1-6; d_gene: TRBD1; v_gene: TRBV28; CDR3aa: CASSPGGGLLYNSPLHF; CDR3nt: TGTGCCAGCAGTCCAGGGGGCGGTTTACTCTATAATTCACCCCTCCACTTT
abundance: NA; j_gene: TRBJ2-7; d_gene: NA; v_gene: TRBV6-5; CDR3aa: CASSYSEGSYEQYF; CDR3nt: TGTGCCAGCAGTTACTCGGAGGGTTCCTACGAGCAGTACTTC
abundance: once; j_gene: TRBJ2-2; d_gene: NA; v_gene: TRBV20-1; CDR3aa: CSARRFGITGELFF; CDR3nt: TGCAGTGCTCGTCGCTTTGGGATCACCGGGGAGCTGTTTTTT